This TCR beta chain was identified in a study of sequential checkpoint blockade in melanoma. Study at large: Both treatment sequences were followed by maintenance nivolumab.

Treatment specified: randomized to nivolumab then ipilimumab (arm A) or the reverse (arm B). Produced via immunoSEQ multiplex PCR; TCRdb's table is partial and in-frame only. The sample yields around 2,000 clones, 30% seen once. The CDR3 totals 12 residues. Per the germline V gene, CDR1 is LNHDA and CDR2 is SQIVND (reference sequence). Trimming left V 7 bases short and J 3 bases short, with 7 bases between. The rearrangement links TRBV19 to TRBJ1-5; D not certain. The receptor was isolated from a human donor with melanoma. The source material was tumor tissue (inferred from file names), sampled from a patient given nivolumab and ipilimumab in sequence. The CDR3 DNA reads as TGTGCCAGTAAGCAATCCAATCAGCCCCAGCATTTT. Protein sequence: CASKQSNQPQHF. Full variable domain (outside the CDR3, taken from reference TRBV19 and TRBJ1-5): DGGITQSPKYLFRKEGQNVTLSCEQNLNHDAMYWYRQDPGQGLRLIYYSQIVNDFQKGDIAEGYSVSREKKESFPLTVTSAQKNPTAFYLCASKQSNQPQHFGDGTRLSIL.